What follows are 23 T cell receptor beta chains derived from one specimen sequenced in a study of breast tumors, draining lymph nodes, adjacent tissues. Breast cancer patients provided tissue from their axillary draining lymph nodes. Using its own MiXCR run on the multiplex PCR reads, TCRdb lists one record per CDR3 protein. Among approximately 170,000 distinct CDR3 sequences, roughly a third were seen once, and the ten largest hold roughly 4.5%. The sample was axillary lymph node tissue. These receptors were collected from a female donor with breast cancer. Some clones in this sample may be carry-over from other donors' samples.

On this clonotype: Relative to the germline gene, one junction end is altered; a read error may explain this. The chain joins TRBV6-2 or TRBV6-3 to TRBJ2-7; possibly TRBD1 for D (5 bases). CDR1 and CDR2 (germline): MNHEY, SVGEGT. The CDR3 is made up of 14 amino acids. Written as DNA, the CDR3 is TGTGCCTGCAGGCCCAGACAGCAGACCTACGAGCAGTACTTC. Encoded protein: CACRPRQQTYEQYF.

In its sample, this clonotype was seen many times. One end of the junction fails to match germline, which may point to a read error. The chain carries TRBV2 and TRBJ2-1; TRBD2 matches 13 bases. This CDR3 comprises 19 residues. Germline V gene sequence: CDR1 SNHLY, CDR2 FYNNEI. CDR3 region: CVTSGGTQSRGGSYNEQFF. DNA for the CDR3: TGCGTGACTAGCGGGGGGACCCAGTCGAGGGGCGGGTCCTACAATGAGCAGTTCTTC.

To note about this clonotype: A much larger clone differs from this one at a single base, so this may be a read error. The rearrangement uses TRBV6-1 and TRBJ2-5; weak D call: TRBD1 (6 bases). Germline loops: CDR1 MNHNS, CDR2 SASEGT. This CDR3 is 13 amino acids long. The CDR3 loop reads CACSWKQGETQYF. CDR3 nucleotide sequence: TGTGCCTGCAGTTGGAAACAGGGCGAGACCCAGTACTTC.

This clonotype was counted between two and nine times. It may be a read error: a sequence one base away is much more abundant. This chain joins TRBV20-1 and TRBJ2-7; D may correspond to TRBD1 or TRBD2 (5 bases each). CDR3 length: 13 amino acids. V lost 3 bases and J 9 bases, leaving 18 bases between the germline ends. From germline, CDR1 is DFQATT and CDR2 SNEGSKA (reference sequence). CDR3 nucleotides: TGCAGTGCTAGTTGGAGCTCGAGGGACGCGCAGTACTTC. Residues: CSASWSSRDAQYF.

This clonotype was seen many times. CDR3 nucleotides: TGTGCCAGCAGCTGGGACAGGGGCGAGCAGTACTTC. This translates into CASSWDRGEQYF. V gene TRBV5-6 combines with J gene TRBJ2-7, with 10 positions matching TRBD1. From germline, CDR1 is SGHDT and CDR2 YYEEEE. The CDR3 sequence is 12 residues long. V lost 3 bases, J lost 6 bases, and 0 bases stayed unmatched.

In its sample, this clonotype was seen many times. This sequence joins TRBV7-9 and TRBJ2-7; no reliable D call. The CDR3 loop spans 14 amino acids. The germline CDR1 and CDR2 sequences are SEHNR and FQNEAQ (reference sequence). V was pared by 1 base and J by 2 bases, with 9 bases between. The CDR3 DNA sequence: TGTGCCAGCAGCTTAGGTGAGATAGCCTACGAGCAGTACTTC. This sequence encodes CASSLGEIAYEQYF. The full variable domain, with the rest looked up from reference TRBV7-9 and TRBJ2-7, is DTGVSQNPRHKITKRGQNVTFRCDPISEHNRLYWYRQTLGQGPEFLTYFQNEAQLEKSRLLSDRFSAERPKGSFSTLEIQRTEQGDSAMYLCASSLGEIAYEQYFGPGTRLTVT.

This clonotype was detected many times. This sequence joins TRBV10-3 and TRBJ1-6, with TRBD1 matching 7 bases. The germline gives CDR1 ENHRY, CDR2 SYGVKD. V lost 8 bases, J lost 8 bases, and 6 bases stayed unmatched. This CDR3 has 13 residues. The CDR3 is CAIRQGSDSPLHF. DNA for the CDR3: TGTGCCATCCGACAGGGCTCTGATTCACCCCTCCACTTT.

This clonotype was found many times. The chain recombines TRBV7-9 with TRBJ2-7; the D gene is possibly TRBD1 (6 bases). V was clipped by 5 bases and J by 2 bases, with 19 bases between them. The CDR3 is 16 amino acids. CDR1 SEHNR and CDR2 FQNEAQ come from the germline V gene (reference sequence). The CDR3 DNA reads as TGTGCCAGCAGCCCAGGGGTCTGGGCCCTACCCTACGAGCAGTACTTC. Its protein product is CASSPGVWALPYEQYF.

At least ten counts were recorded for this clonotype. The chain has TRBV11-1 and TRBJ2-7; TRBD2 agrees at 9 bases. Per germline, CDR1 SGHAT and CDR2 FQDESV (reference sequence). The V gene end was trimmed by 6 bases and the J gene end by 3 bases; junction bases not matched to a gene: 9. The CDR3 loop spans 15 amino acids. The CDR3 sequence: CASSTTSGLNYEQYF. DNA of the CDR3: TGTGCCAGCAGTACTACTAGCGGGCTGAACTACGAGCAGTACTTC. The complete variable domain, with remaining parts taken from reference TRBV11-1 and TRBJ2-7, reads EAEVAQSPRYKITEKSQAVAFWCDPISGHATLYWYRQILGQGPELLVQFQDESVVDDSQLPKDRFSAERLKGVDSTLKIQPAELGDSAMYLCASSTTSGLNYEQYFGPGTRLTVT.

This clonotype was picked up many times. This chain joins TRBV6-6 and TRBJ2-7; TRBD2 aligns across 9 bases. The trim removed 3 bases at V and 3 bases at J, leaving 9 bases unmatched. The germline V gene has CDR1 MNHNY and CDR2 SVGAGI (reference sequence). This CDR3 spans 16 amino acids. The chain's CDR3 is CASSYLGGGDHYEQYF. The CDR3 DNA reads TGTGCCAGCAGTTATTTGGGCGGGGGGGACCACTACGAGCAGTACTTC.

This clonotype occurred many times. The J gene is TRBJ1-2, the V gene TRBV7-9, with D hard to call. The V gene's germline CDR1 is SEHNR and CDR2 FQNEAQ (reference sequence). This CDR3 is 12 amino acids long. Trimming pared 9 bases from V and 3 bases from J, leaving 11 bases between. The CDR3 is CARAGLDYGYTF. CDR3 sequence (DNA): TGTGCCAGGGCAGGCCTTGACTATGGCTACACCTTC. Drawing the rest from reference TRBV7-9 and TRBJ1-2, the complete variable domain is DTGVSQNPRHKITKRGQNVTFRCDPISEHNRLYWYRQTLGQGPEFLTYFQNEAQLEKSRLLSDRFSAERPKGSFSTLEIQRTEQGDSAMYLCARAGLDYGYTFGSGTRLTVV.

This clonotype was found many times. The chain employs TRBV9 and TRBJ2-3; 10 nucleotides agree with TRBD2. The V gene's germline CDR1 is SGDLS and CDR2 YYNGEE. The junction had 6 bases not matched to a gene; V was cut back by 0 bases and J by 11 bases. The CDR3 spans 14 residues. CDR3 sequence reads: CASSVAAGGPGQYF. DNA for the CDR3: TGTGCCAGCAGCGTAGCAGCGGGAGGGCCGGGGCAGTATTTT.

Many counts were recorded for this clonotype. V gene TRBV9 combines with J gene TRBJ2-1; D might be TRBD2 (7 bases). The V gene lost 0 bases and the J gene lost 5 bases, with 12 bases spanning the gap. This CDR3 is 15 amino acids long. CDR1 and CDR2 from the germline V gene are SGDLS and YYNGEE. The CDR3 is CASSVEGGGNNEQFF. The CDR3 region has the DNA TGTGCCAGCAGCGTAGAGGGGGGGGGGAACAATGAGCAGTTCTTC.

The chain uses TRBV28 and TRBJ1-5; 7 bases fit TRBD1. From germline, CDR1 is MDHEN and CDR2 SYDVKM. The CDR3 runs 15 residues. The ends lost 5 bases at V and 8 bases at J; junction bases unmatched: 12. Here the CDR3 DNA reads TGTGCCAGCAGTCCTGCGACAGGGCCCCAAGAGCCCCAGCATTTT. Its protein is CASSPATGPQEPQHF.

This clonotype appeared many times. The chain carries TRBV15 and TRBJ2-7; TRBD1 matches 9 bases. Germline V gene data show CDR1 as LNHNV and CDR2 as YYDKDF (reference sequence). The CDR3 totals 16 residues. The trim removed 0 bases at V and 1 base at J, leaving 4 bases unmatched. The CDR3 spells CATSREAGTGSYEQYF. Here the CDR3 DNA reads TGTGCCACCAGCAGAGAGGCCGGGACAGGGTCCTACGAGCAGTACTTC. The full variable domain, with the rest looked up from reference TRBV15 and TRBJ2-7, is DAMVIQNPRYQVTQFGKPVTLSCSQTLNHNVMYWYQQKSSQAPKLLFHYYDKDFNNEADTPDNFQSRRPNTSFCFLDIRSPGLGDTAMYLCATSREAGTGSYEQYFGPGTRLTVT.

Ten or more counts support this clonotype. V is TRBV5-1 and J is TRBJ1-3; D is unresolved. Trimming took 0 bases from V and 2 from J, leaving 12 bases between them. The CDR3 spans 16 residues. Per the germline V gene, CDR1 is SGHRS and CDR2 is YFSETQ. CDR3 in amino acids: CASSLAFSPPGNTIYF. The CDR3 DNA reads TGCGCCAGCAGCTTGGCCTTTTCACCCCCTGGAAACACCATATATTTT. Complete variable domain (other parts from reference TRBV5-1 and TRBJ1-3): KAGVTQTPRYLIKTRGQQVTLSCSPISGHRSVSWYQQTPGQGLQFLFEYFSETQRNKGNFPGRFSGRQFSNSRSEMNVSTLELGDSALYLCASSLAFSPPGNTIYFGEGSWLTVV.

DNA of the CDR3: TGTGCCAGCTTAACAGCGTCTAACTATGGCTACACCTTC. Its translation: CASLTASNYGYTF. This chain connects TRBV2 to TRBJ1-2; the D is unclear. This CDR3 is built from 13 residues. The germline V and J ends were trimmed by 8 bases and 0 bases, with 10 bases remaining between them. The germline CDR1 and CDR2 sequences are SNHLY and FYNNEI.

DNA of the CDR3: TGCAGTGCTAGGCCTCTGGGCGATGGCTATGGCTACACCTTC. Residues: CSARPLGDGYGYTF. This chain uses TRBV20-1 with TRBJ1-2, with no clear D. CDR3 length equals 14 residues. Trimming removed 3 bases at V and 4 bases at J, with 15 bases between. Germline V gene lookup returns CDR1 DFQATT and CDR2 SNEGSKA (reference sequence).

The rearrangement uses TRBV7-9 and TRBJ1-2, with a weak D call TRBD1 (6 bases). CDR1 is SEHNR, CDR2 FQNEAQ, per germline (reference sequence). Trimming left V 7 bases short and J 7 bases short, with 19 bases between. The CDR3 has 14 residues. In DNA, the CDR3 is TGTGCCAGCACCGGTGGGGGGGGCCGTGTTGGCTACACCTTC. Its translation: CASTGGGGRVGYTF.

Remarks on this clonotype: Being one base from a much bigger clone, this may be a read error. The rearrangement joins TRBV19 to TRBJ1-2; 8 positions agree with TRBD1. Germline-derived CDR1 and CDR2 are LNHDA and SQIVND (reference sequence). This CDR3 comprises 14 residues. CDR3 coding DNA: TGTGTCAGTAGGATGACAGGGGATAACTGTGGCTACACCTTC. Protein product: CVSRMTGDNCGYTF.

V is TRBV6-5 and J is TRBJ2-5; TRBD2 matches at 7 bases. The CDR3 spans 14 residues. From germline, CDR1 is MNHEY and CDR2 SVGAGI. The J segment lost 5 bases and the V segment lost 5 bases, leaving 8 bases of the junction unmatched. The CDR3 DNA follows: TGTGCCAGCAGTCACGGGGCGGGGGAGGAGACCCAGTACTTC. Its protein is CASSHGAGEETQYF.

CDR3 region: CASSANRGRSNQPQHF. As DNA, the CDR3 is TGTGCCAGTAGTGCCAACAGGGGGCGGTCCAATCAGCCCCAGCATTTT. The chain has TRBV19 and TRBJ1-5, with 9 nucleotides matching TRBD1. Germline V gene lookup returns CDR1 LNHDA and CDR2 SQIVND (reference sequence). J was trimmed by 3 bases and V by 5 bases; bases with no gene match: 8. The CDR3 is 16 residues long.

The J gene is TRBJ2-7, the V gene TRBV29-1; 8 bases agree with TRBD2. The V and J ends lost 6 bases and 2 bases, in that order; junction bases with no gene match: 12. The CDR3 runs to 15 residues. Germline CDR1 SQVTM, CDR2 ANQGSEA. This CDR3 is CSVKGPGGEPYEQYF. Written as DNA, the CDR3 is TGCAGCGTCAAGGGTCCGGGAGGGGAGCCCTACGAGCAGTACTTC.